The sequence of this TCR beta chain was determined in a study of cytomegalovirus exposure and HLA in healthy donors. Findings of the study overall: According to a later analysis, most TCR beta chains associated with CMV appeared HLA-restricted.

Germline V CDR1 and CDR2: SSHAT, FNYEAQ (reference sequence). The length of the CDR3 is 14 residues. PCR was performed using 60 Vbeta and 13 Jbeta primers. The repertoire was sequenced with immunoSEQ multiplex PCR; TCRdb's copy has only in-frame clones and lacks some. The sample carries around 170,000 clones, roughly 80% recorded once. About this clone itself: Its antigen is unidentified. One end of the junction fails to match germline, which may point to a read error.

This sequence was found in a man aged 35-49 years in good health and CMV-seropositive. The chain joins TRBV7-7 to TRBJ2-1, with D maybe TRBD2 (6 bases). Sequencing input: PBMCs. In nucleotides, the CDR3 is TGTGCTAGCAAGGGACTTAAAACCTACAATGAGCAGTTCTTC. Translated: CASKGLKTYNEQFF.